These T cell receptor beta chains were read from a single sample in a study of cytomegalovirus exposure and HLA in healthy donors. Data came from immunoSEQ multiplex PCR; TCRdb stores just in-frame clones and leaves some out. The sample has over 60,000 clones, 65% to 70% seen once. Sequencing input: PBMCs. These receptor sequences come from a male donor in good health and CMV-seropositive. The CDR3 runs from the conserved cysteine through the conserved F or W. The D gene is left open where the match is weak. A row's size may be missing; if present it is once, few, many or a size class.

D gene,clone size,V gene,J gene,CDR3 DNA,CDR3 protein
.,.,TRBV10-3,TRBJ1-1,TGTGCCATCAGTGATGGAGGGCCGGATGGCACTGAAGCTTTCTTT,CAISDGGPDGTEAFF
.,once,TRBV10-3,TRBJ2-7,TGTGCCATCGGAGGTAAGGAGCAGTACTTC,CAIGGKEQYF
.,.,TRBV15,TRBJ2-6,TGTGCCACCAGCTCTACGGCGGGTACTGGGGCCAACGTCCTGACTTTC,CATSSTAGTGANVLTF
.,.,TRBV11-3,TRBJ2-7,TGTGCCAGCAGCTTGAGCTCCTACGAGCAGTACTTC,CASSLSSYEQYF
TRBD2,.,TRBV11-2,TRBJ2-1,TGTGCCAGCATCCTTAGGGCGGGGGGCAATGAGCAGTTCTTC,CASILRAGGNEQFF
.,.,TRBV25-1,TRBJ1-4,TGTGCCAGCAGTGACCACCGGGCGGGAGAAAAACTGTTTTTT,CASSDHRAGEKLFF
TRBD2,.,TRBV5-4,TRBJ2-1,TGTGCCAGCAGCTTGAGAGGACTAGCGGGAGTATATGAGCAGTTCTTC,CASSLRGLAGVYEQFF
TRBD2,few,TRBV30,TRBJ2-3,TGTGCCTGGAGCCCGAGACTAGCGTCTTGGGTAGATACGCAGTATTTT,CAWSPRLASWVDTQYF
TRBD2,.,TRBV5-4,TRBJ2-4,TGTGCCAGCAGCTTGGGGACTAGCGGGAGAACGGCCAAAAACATTCAGTACTTC,CASSLGTSGRTAKNIQYF
.,.,TRBV6-5,TRBJ2-2,TGTGCCAGCGGAACAGGGATTACCGGGGAGCTGTTTTTT,CASGTGITGELFF
TRBD1,.,TRBV2,TRBJ1-4,TGTGCCAGCAGTTCTGACAGGGGAACTAATGAAAAACTGTTTTTT,CASSSDRGTNEKLFF
TRBD2,.,TRBV25-1,TRBJ2-5,TGTGCCAGCAGTTCACGGGGGGGGGTGACCCAGTACTTC,CASSSRGGVTQYF
.,few,TRBV7-9,TRBJ2-3,TGTGCCAGCAACGGAGGGGCAGACCCTCAGGATACGCAGTATTTT,CASNGGADPQDTQYF
.,few,TRBV18,TRBJ2-4,TGTGCCAGCTCACCACTAGTGGGGGAGGCTCAGTACTTC,CASSPLVGEAQYF
TRBD1,.,TRBV6-6,TRBJ1-1,TGTGCCAGCAGTCAATCCCCGGGACAGAATGTCGAAGCTTTCTTT,CASSQSPGQNVEAFF
.,.,TRBV19,TRBJ2-7,TGTGCCAGTAGCCCCAGGGCGGTGGGGGAGCAGTACTTC,CASSPRAVGEQYF
TRBD1,.,TRBV11-2,TRBJ1-2,TGTGCCAGCAGCCCAGACCCGACAGGGGCTGGCTACACCTTC,CASSPDPTGAGYTF
.,few,TRBV11-3,TRBJ1-6,TGTGCCAGCAGCCAACCTCCGCGACAGGCCAATAATTCACCCCTCCACTTT,CASSQPPRQANNSPLHF
.,.,TRBV9,TRBJ2-3,TGTGCCAGCAGCACTCGGACAACCACAGATACGCAGTATTTT,CASSTRTTTDTQYF
.,.,TRBV6-5,TRBJ1-1,TGTGCCAGCAGATCGGAGCGGGGTCGGGACACTGAAGCTTTCTTT,CASRSERGRDTEAFF
.,.,TRBV11-2,TRBJ2-7,TGTGCCAGCAGCTCCATAGGACAGTCCCACTACGAGCAGTACTTC,CASSSIGQSHYEQYF
TRBD1,.,TRBV11-2,TRBJ1-1,TGTGCCAGCAGCTTAATCCCCGGGACAGGGGAAGCTTTCTTT,CASSLIPGTGEAFF
.,few,TRBV11-1,TRBJ1-1,TGTGCCAGCAGCTTACGGAGACAGGCCGGGAACACTGAAGCTTTCTTT,CASSLRRQAGNTEAFF
.,.,TRBV30,TRBJ2-2,TGTGCCTGGAGTAGAGGGGGTGCCGGGGAGCTGTTTTTT,CAWSRGGAGELFF
TRBD2,.,TRBV30,TRBJ2-7,TGTGCCTGCCGCCTTAGCGGGAGCATTAGCGAGCAGTACTTC,CACRLSGSISEQYF
.,few,TRBV18,TRBJ2-5,TGTGCCAGCTCACCTGAGCGGGAGACCCAGTACTTC,CASSPERETQYF
TRBD1,.,TRBV30,TRBJ2-1,TGTGCCTGGAGTGGGGACAGGGGGATCTACAATGAGCAGTTCTTC,CAWSGDRGIYNEQFF
.,.,TRBV11-2,TRBJ2-7,TGTGCCAGCAGCTTAGGAGGGGGCGAGCAGTACTTC,CASSLGGGEQYF
TRBD1,.,TRBV4-1,TRBJ2-1,TGCGCCAGCAGCCAAGATGCCCCCGTCCTCCGAAGGACAGGGGGATTCTACAATGAGCAGTTCTTC,CASSQDAPVLRRTGGFYNEQFF
.,.,TRBV6-6,TRBJ2-3,TGTGCCAGCAGTTGGATACAGGGAGATACGCAGTATTTT,CASSWIQGDTQYF
.,.,TRBV2,TRBJ1-5,TGTGCCAGCGGCGCGGGACGGAATAGCAATCAGCCCCAGCATTTT,CASGAGRNSNQPQHF
.,.,TRBV25-1,TRBJ1-1,TGTGCCAGCAGTGGGACTCGACCCGGCTTGAGCACTGAAGCTTTCTTT,CASSGTRPGLSTEAFF
.,few,TRBV4-1,TRBJ1-1,TGCGCCAGCAGCCAAGATTTGGGCAGGGTGGCCACTGAAGCTTTCTTT,CASSQDLGRVATEAFF
TRBD1,.,TRBV5-1,TRBJ2-7,TGCGCCAGCAGCCCCGGACAGGGGTCCTCGGGCGAGCAGTACTTC,CASSPGQGSSGEQYF
.,once,TRBV4-3,TRBJ2-2,TGCGCCAGCAGCCAAGAACCACAGGGCACCGGGGAGCTGTTTTTT,CASSQEPQGTGELFF
TRBD1,.,TRBV10-3,TRBJ1-2,TGTGCCACGCGGGAGACAGGGGCACGGAATGGCTACACCTTC,CATRETGARNGYTF
.,.,TRBV25-1,TRBJ2-7,TGTGCCAGCATCAACCACCGACAGGTGACGGACTTC,CASINHRQVTDF
TRBD1,.,TRBV18,TRBJ1-2,TGTGCCAGCTCACCCGACAGGGATGGCTACACCTTC,CASSPDRDGYTF
TRBD1,.,TRBV5-4,TRBJ1-1,TGTGCCAGCAGCTTAGACAGGGGAATGAACACTGAAGCTTTCTTT,CASSLDRGMNTEAFF
TRBD1,.,TRBV6-5,TRBJ2-2,TGTGCCAGCAGTTACGCCCCAGGGGGCACCGGGGAGCTGTTTTTT,CASSYAPGGTGELFF
.,.,TRBV6-6,TRBJ1-1,TGTGCCAGCAGCGGGGGGGGGACTGAAGCTTTCTTT,CASSGGGTEAFF
TRBD2,few,TRBV4-1,TRBJ2-4,TGCGCCAGCAGCCTCGGGACTAGCGGGAGCGGGACCAAAAACATTCAGTACTTC,CASSLGTSGSGTKNIQYF
.,.,TRBV18,TRBJ1-1,TGTGCCAGCTCACTGGACAGAATAAACACTGAAGCTTTCTTT,CASSLDRINTEAFF
.,.,TRBV7-6,TRBJ2-7,TGTGCCAGCAGCCCAGTGGCGGGCCTCTCCTACGAGCAGTACTTC,CASSPVAGLSYEQYF